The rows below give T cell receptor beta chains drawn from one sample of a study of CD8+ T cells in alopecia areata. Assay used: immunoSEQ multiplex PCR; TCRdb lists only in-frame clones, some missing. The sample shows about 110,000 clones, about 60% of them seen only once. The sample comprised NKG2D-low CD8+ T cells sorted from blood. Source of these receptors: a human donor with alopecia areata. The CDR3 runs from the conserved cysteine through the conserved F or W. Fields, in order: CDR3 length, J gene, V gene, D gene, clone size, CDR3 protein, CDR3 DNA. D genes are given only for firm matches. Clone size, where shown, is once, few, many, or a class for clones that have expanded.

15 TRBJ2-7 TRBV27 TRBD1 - CASSPEGQGAYEQYF TGTGCCAGCAGTCCAGAAGGACAGGGAGCCTACGAGCAGTACTTC
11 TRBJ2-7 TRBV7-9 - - CASSDSYEQYF TGTGCCAGCAGCGATTCCTACGAGCAGTACTTC
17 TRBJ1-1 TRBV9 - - CASSPRDVGLTNTEAFF TGTGCCAGCAGCCCCCGAGATGTAGGACTCACGAACACTGAAGCTTTCTTT
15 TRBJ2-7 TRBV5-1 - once CASSSSGQKGYEQYF TGCGCCAGCAGCTCTTCCGGGCAAAAGGGCTACGAGCAGTACTTC
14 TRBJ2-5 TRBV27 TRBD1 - CASSFSQGVETQYF TGTGCCAGCAGTTTCTCACAGGGGGTTGAGACCCAGTACTTC
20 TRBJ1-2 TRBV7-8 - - CASSFFRERSGRGRGYGYTF TGTGCCAGCAGCTTCTTCCGCGAAAGATCGGGACGAGGAAGGGGGTATGGCTACACCTTC
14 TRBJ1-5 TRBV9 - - CASSVWGSNQPQHF TGTGCCAGCAGCGTATGGGGGAGCAATCAGCCCCAGCATTTT
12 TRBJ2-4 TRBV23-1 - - CASANREDIQYF TGCGCCAGCGCAAACAGGGAAGACATTCAGTACTTC
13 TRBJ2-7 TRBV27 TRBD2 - CASRGGNSYEQYF TGTGCCAGCAGGGGGGGGAACTCCTACGAGCAGTACTTC
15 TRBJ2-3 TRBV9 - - CASTPAEPFTDTQYF TGTGCCAGCACCCCCGCGGAGCCCTTCACAGATACGCAGTATTTT
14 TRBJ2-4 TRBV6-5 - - CASSPRGSGNIQYF TGTGCCAGCAGTCCCAGGGGATCCGGAAACATTCAGTACTTC